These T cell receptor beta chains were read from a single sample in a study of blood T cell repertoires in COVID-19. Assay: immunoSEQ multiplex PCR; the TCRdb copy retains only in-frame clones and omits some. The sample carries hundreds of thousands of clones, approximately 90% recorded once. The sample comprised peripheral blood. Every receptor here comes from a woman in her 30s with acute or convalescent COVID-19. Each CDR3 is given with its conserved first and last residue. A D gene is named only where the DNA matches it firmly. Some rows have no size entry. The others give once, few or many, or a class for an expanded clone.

CDR3 protein: CSASLDSGNTEAFF
CDR3 DNA: TGCAGTGCTAGTCTCGACAGTGGGAACACTGAAGCTTTCTTT
clone size: few
V gene: TRBV20-1
J gene: TRBJ1-1
D gene: -

CDR3 protein: CASSTSHNSPLHF
CDR3 DNA: TGTGCCAGCAGCACATCACACAATTCACCCCTCCACTTT
clone size: -
V gene: TRBV6-5
J gene: TRBJ1-6
D gene: -

CDR3 protein: CASSERIRGRETQYF
CDR3 DNA: TGTGCCAGCAGTGAAAGGATTAGGGGCAGGGAGACCCAGTACTTC
clone size: -
V gene: TRBV6-1
J gene: TRBJ2-5
D gene: -

CDR3 protein: CASGRQGVSNQPQHF
CDR3 DNA: TGTGCCAGCGGACGACAGGGGGTTTCCAATCAGCCCCAGCATTTT
clone size: once
V gene: TRBV2
J gene: TRBJ1-5
D gene: TRBD1

CDR3 protein: CASTGGETQYF
CDR3 DNA: TGTGCCAGCACGGGGGGAGAGACCCAGTACTTC
clone size: -
V gene: TRBV3-1/TRBV3-2
J gene: TRBJ2-5
D gene: TRBD2

CDR3 protein: CASSLGGKGSYEQYF
CDR3 DNA: TGTGCCAGCAGCTTAGGCGGAAAGGGGTCCTACGAGCAGTACTTC
clone size: -
V gene: TRBV13
J gene: TRBJ2-7
D gene: -

CDR3 protein: CASSAGTNEAFF
CDR3 DNA: TGCGCCAGCTCGGCCGGGACAAATGAAGCTTTCTTT
clone size: once
V gene: TRBV10-1
J gene: TRBJ1-1
D gene: -

CDR3 protein: CASRLRGSTGELFF
CDR3 DNA: TGTGCCAGCAGACTCAGGGGTTCAACCGGGGAGCTGTTTTTT
clone size: -
V gene: TRBV14
J gene: TRBJ2-2
D gene: -

CDR3 protein: CASSLGSGAMDGYTF
CDR3 DNA: TGTGCCAGCAGCTTAGGCTCAGGGGCGATGGATGGCTACACCTTC
clone size: -
V gene: TRBV7-2
J gene: TRBJ1-2
D gene: -

CDR3 protein: CASSPQLLTGGPQETQYF
CDR3 DNA: TGTGCCAGCTCACCCCAACTCCTAACGGGGGGACCCCAAGAGACCCAGTACTTC
clone size: -
V gene: TRBV18
J gene: TRBJ2-5
D gene: TRBD2

CDR3 protein: CASSLDRVRNVGYTF
CDR3 DNA: TGCGCCAGCAGCTTGGACAGGGTTCGGAATGTTGGCTACACCTTC
clone size: -
V gene: TRBV5-1
J gene: TRBJ1-2
D gene: -

CDR3 protein: CAVSRPNYGYTF
CDR3 DNA: TGTGCCGTGAGCAGGCCTAACTATGGCTACACCTTC
clone size: -
V gene: TRBV2
J gene: TRBJ1-2
D gene: -

CDR3 protein: CAWGTGGPGELFF
CDR3 DNA: TGTGCCTGGGGGACAGGGGGCCCCGGGGAGCTGTTTTTT
clone size: few
V gene: TRBV30
J gene: TRBJ2-2
D gene: TRBD1

CDR3 protein: CAWRAARETQYF
CDR3 DNA: TGTGCCTGGAGGGCCGCTAGGGAGACCCAGTACTTC
clone size: -
V gene: TRBV30
J gene: TRBJ2-5
D gene: -

CDR3 protein: CSVEVGGEQFF
CDR3 DNA: TGCAGCGTTGAAGTAGGAGGTGAGCAGTTCTTC
clone size: once
V gene: TRBV29-1
J gene: TRBJ2-1
D gene: -

CDR3 protein: CASSPRNRAGELFF
CDR3 DNA: TGTGCCAGCTCACCCCGAAACAGGGCTGGGGAGCTGTTTTTT
clone size: once
V gene: TRBV18
J gene: TRBJ2-2
D gene: -

CDR3 protein: CASSIGGLTEAFF
CDR3 DNA: TGTGCCAGTAGTATAGGGGGCCTCACTGAAGCTTTCTTT
clone size: -
V gene: TRBV19
J gene: TRBJ1-1
D gene: -

CDR3 protein: CASSQEQGSRYGYTF
CDR3 DNA: TGCGCCAGCAGCCAAGAACAGGGGTCTCGATATGGCTACACCTTC
clone size: -
V gene: TRBV4-1
J gene: TRBJ1-2
D gene: TRBD1

CDR3 protein: CASSLGLAGGPRTQYF
CDR3 DNA: TGTGCCAGCAGCCTCGGACTAGCGGGGGGGCCCCGCACGCAGTATTTT
clone size: -
V gene: TRBV3-1/TRBV3-2
J gene: TRBJ2-3
D gene: TRBD2

CDR3 protein: CATTGQGYNEQFF
CDR3 DNA: TGTGCCACCACTGGACAGGGCTACAATGAGCAGTTCTTC
clone size: -
V gene: TRBV24-1
J gene: TRBJ2-1
D gene: TRBD1

CDR3 protein: CASSLDWRSGETQYF
CDR3 DNA: TGTGCCAGCAGCTTGGATTGGCGGTCCGGGGAGACCCAGTACTTC
clone size: -
V gene: TRBV5-5
J gene: TRBJ2-5
D gene: -

CDR3 protein: CAWSTASNQPQHF
CDR3 DNA: TGTGCCTGGTCGACAGCGAGCAATCAGCCCCAGCATTTT
clone size: -
V gene: TRBV30
J gene: TRBJ1-5
D gene: -

CDR3 protein: CAISPGNQPQHF
CDR3 DNA: TGTGCCATCAGCCCGGGGAATCAGCCCCAGCATTTT
clone size: -
V gene: TRBV10-3
J gene: TRBJ1-5
D gene: -

CDR3 protein: CASSSGTTNTGELFF
CDR3 DNA: TGCGCCAGCAGCTCCGGGACTACCAACACCGGGGAGCTGTTTTTT
clone size: -
V gene: TRBV5-1
J gene: TRBJ2-2
D gene: TRBD2

CDR3 protein: CASSGLAGGDYNEQFF
CDR3 DNA: TGTGCCAGCAGCGGATTAGCGGGGGGGGATTACAATGAGCAGTTCTTC
clone size: once
V gene: TRBV9
J gene: TRBJ2-1
D gene: TRBD2

CDR3 protein: CASSKDYRMAEQFF
CDR3 DNA: TGTGCCAGCAGTAAGGACTACCGTATGGCCGAGCAGTTCTTC
clone size: -
V gene: TRBV2
J gene: TRBJ2-1
D gene: -

CDR3 protein: CASSLGLNQPQHF
CDR3 DNA: TGTGCCAGCAGCCTGGGACTAAATCAGCCCCAGCATTTT
clone size: -
V gene: TRBV11-2
J gene: TRBJ1-5
D gene: -

CDR3 protein: CASSHWWGPRNTEAFF
CDR3 DNA: TGTGCCAGCAGCCACTGGTGGGGGCCAAGGAACACTGAAGCTTTCTTT
clone size: -
V gene: TRBV5-5
J gene: TRBJ1-1
D gene: -

CDR3 protein: CASSLVGAGETQYF
CDR3 DNA: TGTGCCAGCAGCTTAGTGGGGGCTGGAGAGACCCAGTACTTC
clone size: -
V gene: TRBV7-8
J gene: TRBJ2-5
D gene: -

CDR3 protein: CASSLTGKRREKLFF
CDR3 DNA: TGTGCCAGCAGTTTGACAGGGAAACGTCGAGAAAAACTGTTTTTT
clone size: -
V gene: TRBV28
J gene: TRBJ1-4
D gene: TRBD1

CDR3 protein: CASSWQGTEAFF
CDR3 DNA: TGCGCCAGCAGCTGGCAGGGGACTGAAGCTTTCTTT
clone size: -
V gene: TRBV5-1
J gene: TRBJ1-1
D gene: -

CDR3 protein: CASSEPQTGDTQYF
CDR3 DNA: TGCGCCAGCAGTGAGCCGCAGACTGGCGATACGCAGTATTTT
clone size: -
V gene: TRBV10-1
J gene: TRBJ2-3
D gene: -

CDR3 protein: CASSINRGLTGELFF
CDR3 DNA: TGTGCCAGCAGCATAAACAGGGGGCTGACCGGGGAGCTGTTTTTT
clone size: many
V gene: TRBV5-5
J gene: TRBJ2-2
D gene: TRBD1

CDR3 protein: CASSLGQGNYGYTF
CDR3 DNA: TGTGCCAGCAGCCTGGGACAGGGTAACTATGGCTACACCTTC
clone size: -
V gene: TRBV4-2
J gene: TRBJ1-2
D gene: TRBD1

CDR3 protein: CASSFGGTGELFF
CDR3 DNA: TGTGCCAGCAGCTTCGGTGGCACCGGGGAGCTGTTTTTT
clone size: once
V gene: TRBV7-3
J gene: TRBJ2-2
D gene: -

CDR3 protein: CASSPPGRGANTEAFF
CDR3 DNA: TGTGCCAGCTCACCACCCGGCAGGGGAGCGAACACTGAAGCTTTCTTT
clone size: -
V gene: TRBV18
J gene: TRBJ1-1
D gene: -

CDR3 protein: CASSPRLYGYTF
CDR3 DNA: TGTGCCAGCAGCCCGAGACTCTATGGCTACACCTTC
clone size: -
V gene: TRBV5-6
J gene: TRBJ1-2
D gene: -

CDR3 protein: CASSFTDRTLYEQYF
CDR3 DNA: TGTGCCAGCAGCTTTACGGACAGGACTCTTTACGAGCAGTACTTC
clone size: -
V gene: TRBV7-2
J gene: TRBJ2-7
D gene: TRBD1

CDR3 protein: CATSLPGGPRNEQFF
CDR3 DNA: TGTGCCACCAGCCTCCCGGGGGGGCCTAGGAATGAGCAGTTCTTC
clone size: -
V gene: TRBV15
J gene: TRBJ2-1
D gene: TRBD2

CDR3 protein: CASTYGDRMNTEAFF
CDR3 DNA: TGTGCCAGCACCTACGGGGACAGAATGAACACTGAAGCTTTCTTT
clone size: -
V gene: TRBV6-6
J gene: TRBJ1-1
D gene: TRBD1

CDR3 protein: CASKGLGQETQYF
CDR3 DNA: TGTGCCAGCAAGGGACTAGGACAAGAGACCCAGTACTTC
clone size: -
V gene: TRBV2
J gene: TRBJ2-5
D gene: TRBD2

CDR3 protein: CAIRDDRGDSGANVLTF
CDR3 DNA: TGTGCCATCAGAGATGACAGGGGCGACTCTGGGGCCAACGTCCTGACTTTC
clone size: -
V gene: TRBV10-3
J gene: TRBJ2-6
D gene: TRBD1

CDR3 protein: CASSPGLAGTDTQYF
CDR3 DNA: TGTGCCAGCAGTCCGGGACTAGCGGGCACAGATACGCAGTATTTT
clone size: -
V gene: TRBV27
J gene: TRBJ2-3
D gene: TRBD2

CDR3 protein: CASSPQGRAGYEQYF
CDR3 DNA: TGTGCCAGCTCACCGCAGGGACGCGCGGGGTACGAGCAGTACTTC
clone size: -
V gene: TRBV18
J gene: TRBJ2-7
D gene: -

CDR3 protein: CATSDLDDTEELFF
CDR3 DNA: TGTGCCACCAGTGATTTAGATGACACCGAGGAGCTGTTTTTT
clone size: -
V gene: TRBV24-1
J gene: TRBJ2-2
D gene: -

CDR3 protein: CASSSTPGTGTPLHF
CDR3 DNA: TGTGCCAGCAGTTCCACCCCCGGGACAGGGACTCCCCTCCACTTT
clone size: few
V gene: TRBV7-3
J gene: TRBJ1-6
D gene: TRBD1

CDR3 protein: CASSDGGRYYGYTF
CDR3 DNA: TGTGCCAGCAGTGACGGCGGGCGGTACTATGGCTACACCTTC
clone size: -
V gene: TRBV2
J gene: TRBJ1-2
D gene: -

CDR3 protein: CAARPQGNYGYTF
CDR3 DNA: TGTGCCGCCCGACCCCAGGGGAACTATGGCTACACCTTC
clone size: -
V gene: TRBV2
J gene: TRBJ1-2
D gene: -

CDR3 protein: CASSYSRGTDTQYF
CDR3 DNA: TGTGCCAGCAGTTACTCCCGGGGCACAGATACGCAGTATTTT
clone size: few
V gene: TRBV6-2/TRBV6-3
J gene: TRBJ2-3
D gene: -